The sequence of this T cell receptor beta chain was determined in a study of cytomegalovirus exposure and HLA in healthy donors. This clone was counted once. Amplification used 60 Vbeta primers and 13 Jbeta primers. The method was immunoSEQ multiplex PCR; TCRdb's version includes in-frame clones alone and lacks a portion of them. The profile shows about 160,000 clones, approximately 82% of them singletons. Per germline, CDR1 SGHAT and CDR2 FQNNGV. The CDR3 spans 15 residues. The V end was cut by 1 base, the J end by 0 bases, with 6 bases between. The sequence was collected from a middle-aged man in good health and CMV-seropositive. Sequencing input: PBMCs. The chain couples TRBV11-2 to TRBJ2-2, with unresolved D. The CDR3 DNA sequence: TGTGCCAGCAGCTTAGTGAGTGCGAACACCGGGGAGCTGTTTTTT. Its translation is CASSLVSANTGELFF.